This TCR beta chain was profiled in a study of STAT5B mutations in CD4+ large granular lymphocyte leukemia. Findings and caveats of the study: 8/27 top patient clones versus 2/35 control clones were TRBV06-family. Patient CD4-sorted repertoires stayed more clonal than healthy ones after leukemic-clone removal. Main leukemic clonotypes were patient-specific, but 20% to 25% appeared at low frequency elsewhere.

Healthy controls were blood donor buffy coats. As regards this clone: Its specificity is unknown.

Assay: immunoSEQ multiplex PCR; the TCRdb copy retains only in-frame clones and omits some. The sample carries about 21,000 clones, approximately 70% recorded once. CDR3 length: 13 amino acids. Trimming removed 7 bases at V and 2 bases at J, with 11 bases between. Germline CDR1 reads MNHNS; CDR2 reads SASEGT. The chain combines TRBV6-1 with TRBJ2-5; weak D call: TRBD1 (6 bases). The sample comprised CD4+ T cells from blood buffy coats. This sequence was found in a human donor in good health. The CDR3: CASNRDTQETQYF. CDR3 in DNA: TGTGCCAGCAACCGGGACACTCAAGAGACCCAGTACTTC.